The source of this T cell receptor beta chain is a study of cytomegalovirus exposure and HLA in healthy donors. Here immunoSEQ multiplex PCR was the method, and the copy in TCRdb shows in-frame clones only, minus some. The sample holds 90,000 to 100,000 clones, about 90% seen once. The study, taken as a whole, reports: In vitro checks showed that three CMV-associated chains really do target CMV antigens. TCR clusters originating in the first cohort tended to co-occur in the 120 validation repertoires, according to a later analysis. Cytomegalovirus-associated status was assigned to about 150 TCR beta chains. Many donors carried some public TCRs, although rarity characterized most TCR sequences.

As to this clone: Its matching antigen is unknown.

Trimming stripped 7 bases from V and 4 bases from J, with 16 bases between. The length of the CDR3 is 14 residues. Germline values: CDR1 MDHEN, CDR2 SYDVKM. J is TRBJ1-1 and V is TRBV28; the D is unclear. Sequencing was carried out using PBMCs. This receptor was identified in a man aged 18 to 30 in good health and CMV-seropositive. CDR3 in DNA: TGTGCCAGCACCACTCGGGGTAGGAGCACTGAAGCTTTCTTT. This codes for CASTTRGRSTEAFF.